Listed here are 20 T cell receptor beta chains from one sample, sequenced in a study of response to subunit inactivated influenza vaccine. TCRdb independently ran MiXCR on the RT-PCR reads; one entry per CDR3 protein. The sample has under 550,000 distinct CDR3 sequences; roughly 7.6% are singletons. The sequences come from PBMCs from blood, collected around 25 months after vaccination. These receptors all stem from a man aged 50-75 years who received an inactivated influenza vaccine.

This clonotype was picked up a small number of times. CDR3 residues: CASSPIAGAAKNIQYF. DNA for the CDR3: TGTGCCAGCAGTCCAATAGCGGGAGCGGCCAAAAACATTCAGTACTTC. The chain links TRBV12-3 or TRBV12-4 to TRBJ2-4; 9 bases agree with TRBD2. CDR3 length: 16 amino acids. V was pared by 5 bases and J by 1 base, with 6 bases of the junction left unmatched.

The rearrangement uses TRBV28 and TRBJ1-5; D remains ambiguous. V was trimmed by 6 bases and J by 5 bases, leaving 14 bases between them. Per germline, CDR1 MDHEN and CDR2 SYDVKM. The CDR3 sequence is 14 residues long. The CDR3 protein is CASSLWVRDQPQHF. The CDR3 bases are TGTGCCAGCAGCCTATGGGTCCGGGATCAGCCCCAGCATTTT. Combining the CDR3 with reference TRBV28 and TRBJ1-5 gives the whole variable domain DVKVTQSSRYLVKRTGEKVFLECVQDMDHENMFWYRQDPGLGLRLIYFSYDVKMKEKGDIPEGYSVSREKKERFSLILESASTNQTSMYLCASSLWVRDQPQHFGDGTRLSIL.

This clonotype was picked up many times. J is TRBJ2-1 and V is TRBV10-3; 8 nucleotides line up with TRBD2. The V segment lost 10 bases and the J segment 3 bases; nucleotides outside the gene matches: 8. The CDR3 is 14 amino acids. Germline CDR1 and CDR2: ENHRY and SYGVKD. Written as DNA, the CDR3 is TGTGCCACCGAAACTAGCGGAAACTACAATGAGCAGTTCTTC. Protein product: CATETSGNYNEQFF.

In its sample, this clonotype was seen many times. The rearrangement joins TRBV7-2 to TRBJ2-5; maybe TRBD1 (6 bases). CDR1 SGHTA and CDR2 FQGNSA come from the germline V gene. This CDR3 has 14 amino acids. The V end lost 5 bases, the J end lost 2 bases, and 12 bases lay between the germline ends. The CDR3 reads CASSQGHWQETQYF. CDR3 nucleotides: TGTGCCAGCAGCCAGGGACACTGGCAAGAGACCCAGTACTTC.

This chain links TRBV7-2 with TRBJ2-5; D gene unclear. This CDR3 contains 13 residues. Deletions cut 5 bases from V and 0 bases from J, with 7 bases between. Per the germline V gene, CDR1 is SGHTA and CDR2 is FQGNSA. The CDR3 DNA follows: TGTGCCAGCAGCCCTGCTAACCAAGAGACCCAGTACTTC. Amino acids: CASSPANQETQYF.

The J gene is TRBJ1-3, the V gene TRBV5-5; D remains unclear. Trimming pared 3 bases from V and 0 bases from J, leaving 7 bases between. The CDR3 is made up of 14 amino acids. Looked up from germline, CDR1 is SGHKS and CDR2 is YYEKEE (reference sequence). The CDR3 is CASSYTYSGNTIYF. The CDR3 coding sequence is TGTGCCAGCAGCTACACCTACTCTGGAAACACCATATATTTT.

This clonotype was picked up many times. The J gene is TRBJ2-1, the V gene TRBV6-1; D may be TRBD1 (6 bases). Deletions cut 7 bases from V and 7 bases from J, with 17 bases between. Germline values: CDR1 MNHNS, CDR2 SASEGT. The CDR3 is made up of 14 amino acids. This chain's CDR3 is CASKTGHLSNEQFF. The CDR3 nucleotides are TGTGCCAGCAAAACGGGACATCTCTCGAATGAGCAGTTCTTC.

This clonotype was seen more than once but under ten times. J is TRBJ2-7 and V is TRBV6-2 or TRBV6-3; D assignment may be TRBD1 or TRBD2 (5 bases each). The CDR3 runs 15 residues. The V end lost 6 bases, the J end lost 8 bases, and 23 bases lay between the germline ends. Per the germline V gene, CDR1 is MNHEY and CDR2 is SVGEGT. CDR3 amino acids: CASSPTGMGPKKQYF. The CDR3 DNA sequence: TGTGCCAGCAGCCCCACCGGGATGGGGCCCAAGAAGCAGTACTTC.

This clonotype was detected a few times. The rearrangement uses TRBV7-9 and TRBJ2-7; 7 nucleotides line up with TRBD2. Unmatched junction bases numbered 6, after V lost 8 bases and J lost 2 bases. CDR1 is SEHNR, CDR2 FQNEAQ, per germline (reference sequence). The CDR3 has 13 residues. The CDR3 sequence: CASEPSGTYEQYF. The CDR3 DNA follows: TGTGCCAGCGAACCTAGCGGAACCTACGAGCAGTACTTC.

The CDR3 DNA is TGTGCCAGCAGTTTTCGAACGGGAGAGATCTACGAGCAGTACTTC. Protein product: CASSFRTGEIYEQYF. The chain links TRBV12-3 or TRBV12-4 to TRBJ2-7; possible D gene TRBD2, 6 bases. Deletions cut 3 bases from V and 3 bases from J, with 15 bases between. The CDR3 totals 15 residues.

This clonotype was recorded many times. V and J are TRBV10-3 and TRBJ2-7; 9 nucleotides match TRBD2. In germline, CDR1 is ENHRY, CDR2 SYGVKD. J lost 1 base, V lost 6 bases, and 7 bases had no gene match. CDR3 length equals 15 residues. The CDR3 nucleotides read TGTGCCATCAGGAATAGCGGGAGTTTGTCCTACGAGCAGTACTTC. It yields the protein CAIRNSGSLSYEQYF.

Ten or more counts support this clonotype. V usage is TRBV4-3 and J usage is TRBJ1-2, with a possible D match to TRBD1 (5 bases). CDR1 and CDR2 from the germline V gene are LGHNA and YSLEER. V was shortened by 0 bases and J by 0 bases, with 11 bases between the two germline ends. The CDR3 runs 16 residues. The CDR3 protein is CASSQDYRNANYGYTF. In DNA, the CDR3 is TGCGCCAGCAGCCAAGATTACAGGAACGCTAACTATGGCTACACCTTC.

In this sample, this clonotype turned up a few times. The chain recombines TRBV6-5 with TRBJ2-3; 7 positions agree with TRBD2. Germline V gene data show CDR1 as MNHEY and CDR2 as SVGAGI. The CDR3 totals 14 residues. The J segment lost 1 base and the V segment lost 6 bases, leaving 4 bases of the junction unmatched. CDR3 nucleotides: TGTGCCAGCAGATATCGGGGGGGCACAGATACGCAGTATTTT. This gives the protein CASRYRGGTDTQYF.

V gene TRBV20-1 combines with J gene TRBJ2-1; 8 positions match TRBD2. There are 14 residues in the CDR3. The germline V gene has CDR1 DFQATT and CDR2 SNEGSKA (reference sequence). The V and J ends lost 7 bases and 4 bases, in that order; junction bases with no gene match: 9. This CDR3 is CSVQAASGYNEQFF. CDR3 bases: TGCAGTGTTCAGGCGGCTAGCGGGTACAATGAGCAGTTCTTC.

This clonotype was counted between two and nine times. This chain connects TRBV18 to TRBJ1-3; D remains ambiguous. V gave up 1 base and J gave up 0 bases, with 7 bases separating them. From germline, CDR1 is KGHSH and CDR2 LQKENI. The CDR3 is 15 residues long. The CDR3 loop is CASSPQSSSGNTIYF. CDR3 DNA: TGTGCCAGCTCACCACAGTCTTCCTCTGGAAACACCATATATTTT.

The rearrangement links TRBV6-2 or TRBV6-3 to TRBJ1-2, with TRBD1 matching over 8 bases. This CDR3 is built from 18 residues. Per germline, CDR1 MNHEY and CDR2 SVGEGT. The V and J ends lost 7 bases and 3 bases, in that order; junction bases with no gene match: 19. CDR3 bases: TGTGCCAGCATTTTAAGGGGGACAGGCATCTGGGATGACTATGGCTACACCTTC. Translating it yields CASILRGTGIWDDYGYTF.

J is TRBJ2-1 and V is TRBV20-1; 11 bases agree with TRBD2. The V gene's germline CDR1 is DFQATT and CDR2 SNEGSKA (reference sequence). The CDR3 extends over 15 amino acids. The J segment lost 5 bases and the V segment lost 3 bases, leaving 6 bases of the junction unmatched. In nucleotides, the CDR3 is TGCAGTGCTAGTCGGCGACTAGCGGGAAACAATGAGCAGTTCTTC. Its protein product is CSASRRLAGNNEQFF.

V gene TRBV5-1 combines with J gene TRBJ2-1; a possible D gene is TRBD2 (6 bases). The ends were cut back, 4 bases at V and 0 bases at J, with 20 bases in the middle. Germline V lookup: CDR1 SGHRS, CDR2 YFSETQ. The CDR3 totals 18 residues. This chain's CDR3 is CASSMTSSGRPSYNEQFF. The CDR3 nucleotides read TGCGCCAGCAGCATGACTTCCTCCGGGAGACCCTCCTACAATGAGCAGTTCTTC.

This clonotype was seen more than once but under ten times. CDR3 region: CASSQGVAGVTGELFF. The CDR3 nucleotides read TGCGCCAGCAGCCAAGGAGTAGCGGGAGTCACCGGGGAGCTGTTTTTT. The V gene is TRBV4-1, the J gene TRBJ2-2, with 9 bases identical to TRBD2. The CDR3 has 16 residues. The V and J ends lost 1 base and 4 bases, in that order; junction bases with no gene match: 4. Germline CDR1 is MGHRA and CDR2 is YSYEKL.

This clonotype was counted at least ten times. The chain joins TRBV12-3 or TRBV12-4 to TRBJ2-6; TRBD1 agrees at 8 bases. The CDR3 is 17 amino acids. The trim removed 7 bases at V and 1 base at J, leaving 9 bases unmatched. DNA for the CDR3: TGTGCCAGCACTACCGGACAGGGTTTATCTGGGGCCAACGTCCTGACTTTC. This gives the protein CASTTGQGLSGANVLTF.